Listed here are 29 T cell receptor beta chains from one sample, sequenced in a study of T cell changes during pregnancy in multiple sclerosis. Repertoires were generated with immunoSEQ multiplex PCR, while TCRdb's copy carries only in-frame clones and drops some. This sample carries roughly 8,000 clones, about nine tenths of them seen once, and the ten largest clones take around 5.3%. Source: CD8+ T cells from peripheral blood mononuclear cells, taken in the first trimester of pregnancy. The receptors were sampled from a female donor in good health, enrolled as a control in a pregnancy study.

The rearrangement links TRBV11-3 to TRBJ2-5; D is possibly TRBD2 (5 bases). The CDR3 totals 16 residues. V was cut by 1 base and J by 2 bases, with 14 bases left in between. Germline lookup yields CDR1 SGHNT and CDR2 YENEEA. The CDR3 nucleotides are TGTGCCAGCAGCTTAGGATACGGGGAGATGCAAGAGACCCAGTACTTC. It encodes CASSLGYGEMQETQYF.

The V gene is TRBV28, the J gene TRBJ2-5, with TRBD2 matching over 7 bases. The closer fit of TRBJ2-7 to the DNA end suggests the J call may be wrong. This CDR3 spans 12 amino acids. Germline V lookup: CDR1 MDHEN, CDR2 SYDVKM. The CDR3 DNA sequence: TGTGCCAGTGGGGGGGAACCCTACGAGCAGTACTTC. This sequence encodes CASGGEPYEQYF.

The gene calls are TRBV12-5 and TRBJ2-7, with TRBD1 matching over 7 bases. The ends lost 2 bases at V and 2 bases at J; junction bases unmatched: 3. Looked up from germline, CDR1 is LGHNT and CDR2 is FRNRAP. This CDR3 is 14 amino acids long. CDR3 nucleotide sequence: TGTGCTAGTGGTTTGCTTCAGGGGGCCTACGAGCAGTACTTC. It encodes CASGLLQGAYEQYF.

The chain uses TRBV30 and TRBJ2-7, with a tentative D call TRBD1 (5 bases). The V gene lost 5 bases and the J gene lost 0 bases, with 14 bases spanning the gap. CDR1 and CDR2 (germline): GTSNPN, SVGIG (reference sequence). This CDR3 is 14 amino acids long. CDR3 protein: CAWQNRPTSYEQYF. The DNA for the CDR3 is TGTGCCTGGCAGAACAGGCCTACCTCCTACGAGCAGTACTTC.

The rearrangement joins TRBV6-5 to TRBJ1-1, with a possible D match to TRBD1 (6 bases). The CDR3 totals 13 residues. With 4 bases removed from V and 2 bases from J, the gap between germline ends came to 8 bases. Germline V lookup: CDR1 MNHEY, CDR2 SVGAGI. DNA of the CDR3: TGTGCCAGCAGTTTGACAGGAAACACTGAAGCTTTCTTT. This codes for CASSLTGNTEAFF.

V gene TRBV5-1 combines with J gene TRBJ2-7, with a tentative D call TRBD2 (8 bases). V lost 0 bases and J lost 3, with 13 bases in between. The CDR3 has 15 residues. Germline assignment: CDR1 SGHRS and CDR2 YFSETQ. CDR3 residues: CASSLAGGGYYEQYF. In DNA form, the CDR3 reads TGCGCCAGCAGCTTGGCGGGAGGGGGCTACTACGAGCAGTACTTC.

V and J are TRBV10-2 and TRBJ2-7, with 7 bases aligning to TRBD1. This CDR3 has 15 amino acids. Germline CDR1 and CDR2: WSHSY and SAAADI. Trimming at V came to 6 bases and at J to 1 base, leaving 9 bases not matched to a gene. The CDR3 region has the DNA TGCGCCAGCAGCGGCCTGGGACAGAATTCCTACGAGCAGTACTTC. Translated: CASSGLGQNSYEQYF.

This chain connects TRBV25-1 to TRBJ2-1; D not resolved. This CDR3 region has 13 residues. V was pared by 6 bases and J by 6 bases, with 12 bases between. Germline CDR1 and CDR2: MGHDK and SYGVNS. This CDR3 reads CASSPVRSNEQFF. DNA of the CDR3: TGTGCCAGCAGCCCGGTCCGGAGCAATGAGCAGTTCTTC.

This chain uses TRBV7-3 with TRBJ2-1, with 7 bases matching TRBD2. The CDR3 runs 16 residues. The V segment lost 5 bases and the J segment 0 bases; nucleotides outside the gene matches: 7. Germline V CDR1 and CDR2: SGHTA, FQGTGA. CDR3 in DNA: TGTGCCAGCAGCCCATGGGAGGGGAGCTCCTACAATGAGCAGTTCTTC. Translating it yields CASSPWEGSSYNEQFF.

The CDR3: CASSLRPGQGGYEQYF. As DNA, the CDR3 is TGTGCCAGCAGCTTAAGGCCAGGGCAAGGGGGCTACGAGCAGTACTTC. This sequence joins TRBV7-6 and TRBJ2-7; tentative D call: TRBD1 (6 bases). Trimming took 2 bases from V and 3 from J, leaving 17 bases between them. The CDR3 loop spans 16 amino acids. The germline V gene encodes CDR1 SGHVS and CDR2 FNYEAQ.

V and J are TRBV28 and TRBJ1-2; no clear D gene. Trimming cost V 7 bases and J 4 bases, with 16 bases left between them. The CDR3 is made up of 14 amino acids. Germline V gene sequence: CDR1 MDHEN, CDR2 SYDVKM. The CDR3: CASIHEGPSYGYTF. The CDR3 DNA reads as TGTGCCAGCATTCACGAGGGCCCAAGCTATGGCTACACCTTC.

The chain employs TRBV19 and TRBJ2-1; 12 nucleotides line up with TRBD2. Germline lookup yields CDR1 LNHDA and CDR2 SQIVND (reference sequence). V trimming: 5 bases; J trimming: 3 bases; junction bases outside the gene matches: 2. The CDR3 is 15 amino acids. The CDR3 region has the DNA TGTGCCAGTAGTTGGACTAGCGGGGACTACAATGAGCAGTTCTTC. Its translation is CASSWTSGDYNEQFF. The full variable domain, in which reference TRBV19 and TRBJ2-1 provide the parts outside the CDR3, is DGGITQSPKYLFRKEGQNVTLSCEQNLNHDAMYWYRQDPGQGLRLIYYSQIVNDFQKGDIAEGYSVSREKKESFPLTVTSAQKNPTAFYLCASSWTSGDYNEQFFGPGTRLTVL.

This clone has only a few counts. The rearrangement joins TRBV7-3 to TRBJ2-3; 10 bases map to TRBD1. V was pared by 4 bases and J by 4 bases, with 2 bases of the junction left unmatched. The CDR3 runs 14 residues. The germline V gene encodes CDR1 SGHTA and CDR2 FQGTGA. The CDR3 region has the DNA TGTGCCAGCAGCTCGACAGGGGGCGCAGATACGCAGTATTTT. Protein sequence: CASSSTGGADTQYF.

The V call is TRBV2, the J call TRBJ2-6; 8 bases are shared with TRBD2. This CDR3 comprises 18 residues. J was trimmed by 2 bases and V by 6 bases; bases with no gene match: 12. The germline gives CDR1 SNHLY, CDR2 FYNNEI. The CDR3: CASSIRDTGGAGANVLTF. CDR3 DNA sequence: TGTGCCAGCAGCATCCGGGACACCGGGGGGGCTGGGGCCAACGTCCTGACTTTC.

The rearrangement uses TRBV6-1 and TRBJ1-4; unclear D gene. CDR1 is MNHNS, CDR2 SASEGT, per germline. The V gene lost 1 base and the J gene lost 15 bases, with 12 bases spanning the gap. The CDR3 covers 12 residues. The CDR3 region has the DNA TGTGCCAGCAGTGAAGGTAGAGAGGTGGTGTTTTTT. Translation gives CASSEGREVVFF.

V usage is TRBV29-1 and J usage is TRBJ2-1; no reliable D call. V dropped 7 bases and J dropped 2 bases, with 12 bases sitting between them. CDR1 is SQVTM and CDR2 is ANQGSEA in the germline V gene. The CDR3 loop spans 13 amino acids. CDR3 bases: TGCAGCGCCACGGGTGTCGCCTACAATGAGCAGTTCTTC. This translates into CSATGVAYNEQFF.

The rearrangement links TRBV7-9 to TRBJ2-3; 13 bases map to TRBD2. After removal of 2 bases from V and 2 bases from J, the junction contained 7 bases not matched to a gene. The germline CDR1 and CDR2 sequences are SEHNR and FQNEAQ (reference sequence). The CDR3 sequence is 18 residues long. Here the CDR3 reads CASSLRVLAGGYTDTQYF. The CDR3 region has the DNA TGTGCCAGCAGCTTAAGGGTACTAGCGGGAGGGTACACAGATACGCAGTATTTT.

CDR3 DNA sequence: TGTGCCAGCAGCTCCTCCAGGGGTCCGAACACTGAAGCTTTCTTT. Residues: CASSSSRGPNTEAFF. The chain links TRBV13 to TRBJ1-1, with D perhaps matching TRBD1 (6 bases). V gave up 4 bases and J gave up 1 base, with 13 bases separating them. CDR3 length equals 15 residues. CDR1 is PRHDT, CDR2 FYEKMQ, per germline (reference sequence).

The rearrangement uses TRBV28 and TRBJ1-2, with D possibly TRBD1 on 6 matching bases. Germline V lookup: CDR1 MDHEN, CDR2 SYDVKM. Trimming took 4 bases from V and 8 from J, leaving 14 bases between them. The CDR3 has 13 amino acids. For the CDR3, the DNA is TGTGCCAGCAGTTCACAGGGCCGCAGAGGCTACACCTTC. It codes for CASSSQGRRGYTF.

The genes are TRBV6-5 and TRBJ2-7; D is ambiguous. V was trimmed by 8 bases and J by 0 bases, leaving 14 bases between them. The CDR3 has 14 residues. CDR1 is MNHEY and CDR2 is SVGAGI in the germline V gene. The CDR3 DNA reads TGTGCCAGCCGCAGGTTCTTTTTCTCCTACGAGCAGTACTTC. Amino acids: CASRRFFFSYEQYF.

The chain uses TRBV29-1 and TRBJ2-6, with 7 bases that match TRBD1. Germline lookup yields CDR1 SQVTM and CDR2 ANQGSEA. V dropped 7 bases and J dropped 2; count of bases not matched to a gene: 11. The CDR3 sequence is 16 residues long. The CDR3 here is CSAKTGAAPGANVLTF. The CDR3 DNA reads TGCAGCGCTAAAACAGGGGCAGCCCCTGGGGCCAACGTCCTGACTTTC.

The chain has TRBV6-5 and TRBJ2-7, with 9 bases matching TRBD1. Germline V gene sequence: CDR1 MNHEY, CDR2 SVGAGI. The CDR3 spans 12 residues. V dropped 6 bases and J dropped 4; count of bases not matched to a gene: 1. DNA for the CDR3: TGTGCCAGCAGGGACAGGGGATACGAGCAGTACTTC. Translating it yields CASRDRGYEQYF.

V usage is TRBV18 and J usage is TRBJ2-5; 9 positions agree with TRBD2. The end of the DNA is better explained by TRBJ2-7, so the J call may be wrong. Germline V CDR1 and CDR2: KGHSH, LQKENI. The CDR3 length is 15 residues. CDR3 sequence reads: CASSPISGSSGEQYF. As DNA, the CDR3 is TGTGCCAGCTCCCCTATTAGCGGGAGTTCCGGCGAGCAGTACTTC.

The chain employs TRBV6-6 and TRBJ2-7; 7 nucleotides match TRBD1. The junction had 8 bases not matched to a gene; V was cut back by 5 bases and J by 4 bases. CDR3 size: 14 residues. The germline gives CDR1 MNHNY, CDR2 SVGAGI (reference sequence). The CDR3 region has the DNA TGTGCCAGCAGTCCCGGGACAGTTCTGTACGAGCAGTACTTC. Translated, it gives CASSPGTVLYEQYF.

In its sample, this clone was seen a few times. V gene TRBV19 combines with J gene TRBJ2-7, with TRBD1 matching over 9 bases. V gave up 3 bases and J gave up 6 bases; unmatched junction bases: 3. CDR3 size: 13 residues. Germline V gene data show CDR1 as LNHDA and CDR2 as SQIVND (reference sequence). CDR3 region: CASSIGTGTEQYF. In nucleotides, the CDR3 is TGTGCCAGTAGTATCGGGACAGGGACCGAGCAGTACTTC.

V gene TRBV19 combines with J gene TRBJ2-2; 7 nucleotides line up with TRBD1. The germline gives CDR1 LNHDA, CDR2 SQIVND (reference sequence). The CDR3 has 13 residues. V trimming: 10 bases; J trimming: 4 bases; junction bases outside the gene matches: 6. CDR3 residues: CATTRGSTGELFF. The CDR3 nucleotides read TGTGCCACCACCAGGGGGTCCACCGGGGAGCTGTTTTTT.

This chain links TRBV21-1 with TRBJ2-5; the table's D call TRBD2 went unverified against the DNA. TRBV21-1 is tagged as a pseudogene. This CDR3 has 15 residues. The DNA of the CDR3 is TGTGCCAGCAGCAAATGGGGGGGGAGGCAAGAGACCCAGTACTTC. This codes for CASSKWGGRQETQYF.

This chain joins TRBV28 and TRBJ2-1; D is possibly TRBD2 (5 bases). This CDR3 contains 11 residues. The germline gives CDR1 MDHEN, CDR2 SYDVKM. V lost 3 bases, J lost 9 bases, and 6 bases lay in between. The CDR3 sequence is CASSFGGEQFF. The CDR3 DNA sequence: TGTGCCAGCAGTTTCGGAGGTGAGCAGTTCTTC.

This chain links TRBV15 with TRBJ2-7; TRBD2 agrees at 9 bases. V lost 1 base to trimming and J lost 3 bases; unmatched junction nucleotides: 7. The CDR3 is made up of 16 amino acids. Germline-derived CDR1 and CDR2 are LNHNV and YYDKDF (reference sequence). The CDR3 nucleotides read TGTGCCACCAGCAGAGTCGTAGCGGGAGCCCTCTACGAGCAGTACTTC. As protein: CATSRVVAGALYEQYF.